A selection of T cell receptor beta chains follows, all from one sample in a study of T cells in Graves' hyperthyroidism and ophthalmopathy. TCRdb called the multiplex PCR reads again in MiXCR, with one record for every CDR3 protein. The data show approximately 380,000 distinct CDR3 sequences, around 15% seen once. Specimen: blood. The receptors shown here come from a man aged 50 to 60 with Graves' ophthalmopathy. Both conserved end residues are part of each CDR3. D genes are given only for firm matches. Rows give clone size only sometimes, using once, few, many, or a class for an expanded clone.

J gene: TRBJ2-7
D gene: -
clone size: few
V gene: TRBV20-1
CDR3 DNA: TGCAGTGCTAGACCCTTGAGCGTTGGGGGCGAGCAGTACTTC
CDR3 protein: CSARPLSVGGEQYF

J gene: TRBJ2-1
D gene: TRBD2
clone size: many
V gene: TRBV2
CDR3 DNA: TGTGCCAGCAGGAAGGGACTAGCGGGAGGGTACAATGAGCAGTTCTTC
CDR3 protein: CASRKGLAGGYNEQFF

J gene: TRBJ1-5
D gene: -
clone size: many
V gene: TRBV30
CDR3 DNA: TGTGCCTGGAGTATGGTTAATAGCAATCAGCCCCAGCATTTT
CDR3 protein: CAWSMVNSNQPQHF

J gene: TRBJ1-2
D gene: -
clone size: many
V gene: TRBV5-1
CDR3 DNA: TGCGCCAGCAGCTTGGTTGAGGGTTGGGATGGCTACACCTTC
CDR3 protein: CASSLVEGWDGYTF

J gene: TRBJ1-4
D gene: -
clone size: many
V gene: TRBV5-1
CDR3 DNA: TGCGCCAGCAGCTTCCGGGGGCATGATGAAAAACTGTTTTTT
CDR3 protein: CASSFRGHDEKLFF

J gene: TRBJ2-3
D gene: -
clone size: few
V gene: TRBV30
CDR3 DNA: TGTGCCTGGAGTGTTTATCAGGCTCTTACTACAGATACGCAGTATTTT
CDR3 protein: CAWSVYQALTTDTQYF

J gene: TRBJ2-1
D gene: -
clone size: many
V gene: TRBV28
CDR3 DNA: TGTGCCATCCTCCGGGACGGGTACAATGAGCAGTTCTTC
CDR3 protein: CAILRDGYNEQFF

J gene: TRBJ2-2
D gene: TRBD2
clone size: many
V gene: TRBV19
CDR3 DNA: TGTGCCAGTAGTTTCCGACTAGCGGGAGGGCTTGCGAACACCGGGGAGCTGTTTTTT
CDR3 protein: CASSFRLAGGLANTGELFF

J gene: TRBJ2-7
D gene: -
clone size: few
V gene: TRBV30
CDR3 DNA: TGTGCCTGGAGACCACGGGGCGGAACCTACGAGCAGTACTTC
CDR3 protein: CAWRPRGGTYEQYF

J gene: TRBJ2-1
D gene: -
clone size: -
V gene: TRBV10-2
CDR3 DNA: TGCGCCAGCAGCGATACTACTCACAATGAGCAGTTCTTC
CDR3 protein: CASSDTTHNEQFF

J gene: TRBJ2-1
D gene: TRBD2
clone size: -
V gene: TRBV14
CDR3 DNA: TGTGCCAGCAGCCATCTAGCGGGAGGCTACTATGAGCAGTTCTTC
CDR3 protein: CASSHLAGGYYEQFF

J gene: TRBJ2-5
D gene: -
clone size: -
V gene: TRBV6-1
CDR3 DNA: TGTGCCAGCAGTGAAGAGAGGGACCAGTACTTC
CDR3 protein: CASSEERDQYF

J gene: TRBJ1-1
D gene: -
clone size: many
V gene: TRBV20-1
CDR3 DNA: TGCAGTGCTAGAGTGGCCATTTTCCCCCAGGAAGCTTTCTTT
CDR3 protein: CSARVAIFPQEAFF

J gene: TRBJ2-7
D gene: TRBD2
clone size: many
V gene: TRBV18
CDR3 DNA: TGTGCCAGCTCACCCCTAACTAGCGTCGAGCAGTACTTC
CDR3 protein: CASSPLTSVEQYF

J gene: TRBJ1-5
D gene: -
clone size: few
V gene: TRBV10-2
CDR3 DNA: TGCGCCAGCAGTGAGTCCGGGGAGGGTCAGCCCCAGCATTTT
CDR3 protein: CASSESGEGQPQHF

J gene: TRBJ1-4
D gene: -
clone size: many
V gene: TRBV6-5
CDR3 DNA: TGTGCCAGCAGTTACTCAACAGATGAAAAACTGTTTTTT
CDR3 protein: CASSYSTDEKLFF

J gene: TRBJ2-2
D gene: TRBD2
clone size: few
V gene: TRBV9
CDR3 DNA: TGTGCCAGCAGCGCGACTAGCGGGAGTTTAGGCACCGGGGAGCTGTTTTTT
CDR3 protein: CASSATSGSLGTGELFF

J gene: TRBJ2-7
D gene: -
clone size: many
V gene: TRBV20-1
CDR3 DNA: TGCAGTGCTAGAGATCAGGAGAGGGCTAATCTCTACGAGCAGTACTTC
CDR3 protein: CSARDQERANLYEQYF

J gene: TRBJ2-1
D gene: -
clone size: few
V gene: TRBV28
CDR3 DNA: TGTGCCAGCAGTCGACCGGGAGTTGAGCAGTTCTTC
CDR3 protein: CASSRPGVEQFF

J gene: TRBJ2-5
D gene: -
clone size: few
V gene: TRBV29-1
CDR3 DNA: TGCAGCGTTTTGCTTGAAGGTAGAGAGACCCAGTACTTC
CDR3 protein: CSVLLEGRETQYF

J gene: TRBJ2-1
D gene: TRBD2
clone size: few
V gene: TRBV29-1
CDR3 DNA: TGCAGCGTTGTTCCTAGCGGGAAGAATGAGCAGTTCTTC
CDR3 protein: CSVVPSGKNEQFF

J gene: TRBJ2-3
D gene: TRBD2
clone size: many
V gene: TRBV5-1
CDR3 DNA: TGCGCCAGCAGCCCGTTGTCGCGGGAGGTTAAAGATACGCAGTATTTT
CDR3 protein: CASSPLSREVKDTQYF

J gene: TRBJ2-1
D gene: -
clone size: many
V gene: TRBV11-1
CDR3 DNA: TGTGCCAGCAGCTCTTACGGCCAGAATGAGCAGTTCTTC
CDR3 protein: CASSSYGQNEQFF

J gene: TRBJ2-7
D gene: -
clone size: -
V gene: TRBV9
CDR3 DNA: TGTGCCAGCAGCGTAGAGGTTTGGGGGGAGCAGTACTTC
CDR3 protein: CASSVEVWGEQYF

J gene: TRBJ2-3
D gene: TRBD2
clone size: -
V gene: TRBV18
CDR3 DNA: TGTGCCAGCTCACCCCTCGGGGTAGCGGGAGTCGGCACAGATACGCAGTATTTT
CDR3 protein: CASSPLGVAGVGTDTQYF

J gene: TRBJ1-6
D gene: TRBD1
clone size: -
V gene: TRBV9
CDR3 DNA: TGTGCCAGCAGCACCGGACAGGGTGGCTCACCCCTCCACTTT
CDR3 protein: CASSTGQGGSPLHF

J gene: TRBJ2-3
D gene: -
clone size: few
V gene: TRBV7-9
CDR3 DNA: TGTGCCAGCAGCTTCGACTTCGCCCCTTCAGATACGCAGTATTTT
CDR3 protein: CASSFDFAPSDTQYF

J gene: TRBJ2-5
D gene: -
clone size: many
V gene: TRBV6-1
CDR3 DNA: TGTGCCAGCAGTGAAGTCGGCCGGGGTTTGGAGACCCAGTACTTC
CDR3 protein: CASSEVGRGLETQYF

J gene: TRBJ2-1
D gene: TRBD1
clone size: many
V gene: TRBV18
CDR3 DNA: TGTGCCAGCTCACCGGGACAGGACAATGAGCAGTTCTTC
CDR3 protein: CASSPGQDNEQFF

J gene: TRBJ2-2
D gene: TRBD2
clone size: many
V gene: TRBV7-9
CDR3 DNA: TGTGCCAGCAGCTCCGGGACTAGCGGATACACCGGGGAGCTGTTTTTT
CDR3 protein: CASSSGTSGYTGELFF

J gene: TRBJ1-5
D gene: -
clone size: -
V gene: TRBV10-3
CDR3 DNA: TGTGCCATCAGTGTTGGATATAGCAATCAGCCCCAGCATTTT
CDR3 protein: CAISVGYSNQPQHF

J gene: TRBJ2-5
D gene: -
clone size: -
V gene: TRBV29-1
CDR3 DNA: TGCGGCGTTGGCCGCCGGACGCCCGAGACCCAGTACTTC
CDR3 protein: CGVGRRTPETQYF

J gene: TRBJ2-1
D gene: TRBD1
clone size: few
V gene: TRBV10-3
CDR3 DNA: TGTGCCATCAGTGAGTCTCGGGGACAGATTAACAATGAGCAGTTCTTC
CDR3 protein: CAISESRGQINNEQFF

J gene: TRBJ2-3
D gene: -
clone size: many
V gene: TRBV20-1
CDR3 DNA: TGCAGTGCTAGAGATTGGGGGGACGCGAGCACAGATACGCAGTATTTT
CDR3 protein: CSARDWGDASTDTQYF

J gene: TRBJ2-1
D gene: -
clone size: -
V gene: TRBV10-3
CDR3 DNA: TGTGCCATCAGTGAGCGACCCGGGAAGAACAATGAGCAGTTCTTC
CDR3 protein: CAISERPGKNNEQFF

J gene: TRBJ1-1
D gene: -
clone size: few
V gene: TRBV7-9
CDR3 DNA: TGTGCGACGGGGCCCCCGGCCACTGAAGCTTTCTTT
CDR3 protein: CATGPPATEAFF

J gene: TRBJ1-2
D gene: -
clone size: many
V gene: TRBV20-1
CDR3 DNA: TGCAGTGCTTCGGCAGGGGTTAACTATGGCTACACCTTC
CDR3 protein: CSASAGVNYGYTF

J gene: TRBJ2-1
D gene: -
clone size: -
V gene: TRBV18
CDR3 DNA: TGTGCCAGCAGCACGCCAGGGAGCAATGAGCAGTTCTTC
CDR3 protein: CASSTPGSNEQFF

J gene: TRBJ1-1
D gene: -
clone size: -
V gene: TRBV6-1
CDR3 DNA: TGTGACAGCTCTGCATCAACAGGCTCGGGCACTGAAGCTTTCTTT
CDR3 protein: CDSSASTGSGTEAFF

J gene: TRBJ2-1
D gene: -
clone size: many
V gene: TRBV18
CDR3 DNA: TGTGCCAGCTCACCCCGGTTTGGGGAGCTCGATGAGCAGTTCTTC
CDR3 protein: CASSPRFGELDEQFF

J gene: TRBJ2-1
D gene: -
clone size: many
V gene: TRBV30
CDR3 DNA: TGTGCCTGGAGTGTACTGGGGGAAGAGCAGTTCTTC
CDR3 protein: CAWSVLGEEQFF

J gene: TRBJ2-1
D gene: TRBD2
clone size: many
V gene: TRBV7-9
CDR3 DNA: TGTGCCAGCAGCTTAAGGCTAGCGGGATTTTCCAATGAGCAGTTCTTC
CDR3 protein: CASSLRLAGFSNEQFF

J gene: TRBJ2-7
D gene: -
clone size: few
V gene: TRBV15
CDR3 DNA: TGTGCCACCAGCATTGCAGGGGACGAGCAGTACTTC
CDR3 protein: CATSIAGDEQYF

J gene: TRBJ2-3
D gene: -
clone size: many
V gene: TRBV20-1
CDR3 DNA: TGCAGTTGTCGACATACGAGCACAGATACGCAGTATTTT
CDR3 protein: CSCRHTSTDTQYF

J gene: TRBJ2-1
D gene: -
clone size: many
V gene: TRBV5-1
CDR3 DNA: TGCGCCAGCAGACTCGGTGGGCTAGCGAGATACAATGAGCAGTTCTTC
CDR3 protein: CASRLGGLARYNEQFF

J gene: TRBJ2-5
D gene: -
clone size: many
V gene: TRBV5-1
CDR3 DNA: TGCGCCAGCAGGCCCCTGGGCGGCCAAGAGACCCAGTACTTC
CDR3 protein: CASRPLGGQETQYF

J gene: TRBJ2-1
D gene: -
clone size: many
V gene: TRBV5-1
CDR3 DNA: TGCGCCAGCAGCGCCCCGACACCCAATGAGCAGTTCTTC
CDR3 protein: CASSAPTPNEQFF

J gene: TRBJ2-7
D gene: TRBD2
clone size: many
V gene: TRBV2
CDR3 DNA: TGTGCCAGCAGTGAAGGTCTAGCGGTCTACGAGCAGTACTTC
CDR3 protein: CASSEGLAVYEQYF

J gene: TRBJ2-3
D gene: -
clone size: -
V gene: TRBV29-1
CDR3 DNA: TGCAGCGTTGTCGCCTTCGGCAGGAGGTACCGACGAGATAGCACAGATACGCAGTATTTT
CDR3 protein: CSVVAFGRRYRRDSTDTQYF

J gene: TRBJ2-3
D gene: -
clone size: many
V gene: TRBV7-2
CDR3 DNA: TGTGCCAGCAGCCGAACCGGGACCCCAAGCCCAGATACGCAGTATTTT
CDR3 protein: CASSRTGTPSPDTQYF

J gene: TRBJ2-3
D gene: -
clone size: -
V gene: TRBV28
CDR3 DNA: TGTGCCAGCAGTTTGTCGGGAGCTACGCAGTATTTT
CDR3 protein: CASSLSGATQYF

J gene: TRBJ1-2
D gene: TRBD1
clone size: -
V gene: TRBV6-2/TRBV6-3
CDR3 DNA: TGTGCCAGCAGTTACTCAGAATCGGGACAGGGCGACTATGGCTACACCTTC
CDR3 protein: CASSYSESGQGDYGYTF

J gene: TRBJ1-2
D gene: -
clone size: -
V gene: TRBV20-1
CDR3 DNA: TGCAGTGCGTCCAGAGCTAACTATGGCTACACCTTC
CDR3 protein: CSASRANYGYTF

J gene: TRBJ2-1
D gene: TRBD2
clone size: -
V gene: TRBV25-1
CDR3 DNA: TGTGCCAGCAGTGAAGAGCGGGGGAGCTCCTACAATGAGCAGTTCTTC
CDR3 protein: CASSEERGSSYNEQFF

J gene: TRBJ2-7
D gene: TRBD2
clone size: -
V gene: TRBV29-1
CDR3 DNA: TGCAGCGCCCATGGCGGGAGGGCTAACGAGCAGTACTTC
CDR3 protein: CSAHGGRANEQYF

J gene: TRBJ2-2
D gene: TRBD1
clone size: -
V gene: TRBV19
CDR3 DNA: TGTGCCAGTAGTTTCCAGGGGGCGGGCGGGGAGCTGTTTTTT
CDR3 protein: CASSFQGAGGELFF

J gene: TRBJ2-7
D gene: TRBD2
clone size: few
V gene: TRBV28
CDR3 DNA: TGTGCCAGCAGGAATTTTGGCGGGAGTTACGAGCAGTACTTC
CDR3 protein: CASRNFGGSYEQYF

J gene: TRBJ2-5
D gene: -
clone size: many
V gene: TRBV12-5
CDR3 DNA: TGTGCTAGTGGTGACAGATTACAAGAGACCCAGTACTTC
CDR3 protein: CASGDRLQETQYF

J gene: TRBJ2-1
D gene: -
clone size: many
V gene: TRBV7-3
CDR3 DNA: TGTGCCAGCAGCTTACGACAGGACAATGAGCAGTTCTTC
CDR3 protein: CASSLRQDNEQFF

J gene: TRBJ2-3
D gene: TRBD2
clone size: once
V gene: TRBV3-1
CDR3 DNA: TGTGCCAGCAGCTCCCCGGGAGGCGGGGACACAGATACGCAGTATTTT
CDR3 protein: CASSSPGGGDTDTQYF